The rows below give T cell receptor beta chains drawn from one sample of a study of T-cell reconstitution after alpha-beta-depleted transplantation in children. TCRdb independently ran MiXCR on the PCR reads; one entry per CDR3 protein. The repertoire holds roughly 300,000 distinct CDR3 sequences, with more than 9% as singletons. The source was peripheral blood, collected 180 days after TCRalphabeta/CD19-depleted stem cell transplant. These receptors were collected from a male patient aged 2-10 years who had a stem cell transplant for chronic granulomatous disease, so the T cells may come from the graft donor. Both conserved end residues are part of each CDR3. The order of the fields is J gene, V gene, D gene, clone size, CDR3 DNA, CDR3 protein. The D gene is left open where the match is weak. Not every row has a clone size; where given, it reads once, few, many or a size class.

>TRBJ2-3|TRBV7-3|TRBD2|many
TGTGCCAGCAGCTTAACAAAAGAGGAGCGGGGGGCCGGATATACGCAGTATTTT
CASSLTKEERGAGYTQYF
>TRBJ2-1|TRBV19|TRBD1|NA
TGTGCCAGTAAAACAGGGGATTTGTCCTACAATGAGCAGTTCTTC
CASKTGDLSYNEQFF
>TRBJ2-1|TRBV6-5|NA|NA
TGTGCCAGCAGTTCACTAGCACCTGCCTACAATGAGCAGTTCTTC
CASSSLAPAYNEQFF
>TRBJ1-4|TRBV20-1|NA|many
TGCAGTGCTAGAGATCTCTCTTTGGTTGGGAGTGAAAAACTGTTTTTT
CSARDLSLVGSEKLFF
>TRBJ2-5|TRBV15|TRBD2|many
TGTGCCACCAGCAGAGGTCTAGCGGGAGTTGGGGAGACCCAGTACTTC
CATSRGLAGVGETQYF
>TRBJ2-5|TRBV12-3/TRBV12-4|TRBD2|many
TGTGCCAGCAGCCTAGTTCGCGGGAGCCAGTACTTC
CASSLVRGSQYF
>TRBJ2-2|TRBV12-3/TRBV12-4|TRBD2|NA
TGTGCCAGCAGTTTCGGGACTACCTACACCGGGGAGCTGTTTTTT
CASSFGTTYTGELFF
>TRBJ2-1|TRBV12-3/TRBV12-4|TRBD2|many
TGTGCCAGCAGTTTAGGGGGACTAGCGGGAGGAGAGCAGTTCTTC
CASSLGGLAGGEQFF
>TRBJ2-5|TRBV2|TRBD2|few
TGTGCCAGCAGGGCGGGAGAGGGTCATCATCTCCAGTACTTC
CASRAGEGHHLQYF
>TRBJ2-1|TRBV5-6|NA|many
TGTGCCAGCAGCTTTATGGGGGCCCCCAACTACAATGAGCAGTTCTTC
CASSFMGAPNYNEQFF
>TRBJ2-7|TRBV7-6|NA|many
TGTGCCAGCAGCCTCGTTACCCACTCCTACGAGCAGTACTTC
CASSLVTHSYEQYF
>TRBJ1-1|TRBV5-1|TRBD1|many
TGCGCCAGCAGCCCGGGACAGGGGGGCCCTGAAGCTTTCTTT
CASSPGQGGPEAFF
>TRBJ2-1|TRBV6-1|NA|many
TGTGCCAGCAGTGCGGACCCGCTCTCCTACAATGAGCAGTTCTTC
CASSADPLSYNEQFF
>TRBJ1-5|TRBV12-3/TRBV12-4|NA|NA
TGTACCAGCAGTTTAGTAGCCCGGGGTCTACTAAATAGCAATCAGCCCCAGCATTTT
CTSSLVARGLLNSNQPQHF
>TRBJ2-5|TRBV3-1|NA|many
TGTGCCAGCAGCCATAATGGAGAGAGAGACCAGTACTTC
CASSHNGERDQYF
>TRBJ2-5|TRBV18|TRBD1|many
TGTGCCAGCTCACTTCACAGGGGAGAGACCCAGTACTTC
CASSLHRGETQYF
>TRBJ2-1|TRBV3-1|NA|few
TGTGCCAGCAGCCCCTCGCCTAGCGTGCTTGGGGGCTCCTACAATGAGCAGTTCTTC
CASSPSPSVLGGSYNEQFF
>TRBJ2-3|TRBV7-2|NA|many
TGTGCCAGCAGCCGTAAATTCGGGGCTCACAGGTTACAGCATACGCAGTATTTT
CASSRKFGAHRLQHTQYF
>TRBJ2-1|TRBV5-1|NA|many
TGCGCCAGCAGCATAAGCCCCACAACCAGTGAGCAGTTCTTC
CASSISPTTSEQFF
>TRBJ2-1|TRBV28|TRBD1|many
TGTGCCAGCAGTTTCGTGGCGGGGACAGGGGGGGGTGAGCAGTTCTTC
CASSFVAGTGGGEQFF
>TRBJ2-3|TRBV5-1|NA|many
TGCGCCAGCAGCTTGGCGGCAGGGAGGACCACAGATACGCAGTATTTT
CASSLAAGRTTDTQYF
>TRBJ2-3|TRBV9|NA|many
TGTGCCAGCAGCGTAGGGGGGGACGACACAGATACGCAGTATTTT
CASSVGGDDTDTQYF
>TRBJ2-7|TRBV10-2|NA|many
TGCGCCAGCAGTGGACACAGGGAAAGCTCCTACGAGCAGTACTTC
CASSGHRESSYEQYF
>TRBJ2-3|TRBV28|NA|many
TGTGCCAGCAGTTTATTGCAGGGGCGCCGCACAGATACGCAGTATTTT
CASSLLQGRRTDTQYF
>TRBJ2-5|TRBV11-2|NA|many
TGTGCCAGCAGCCGCCGGACTAACCGGATGGAGACCCAGTACTTC
CASSRRTNRMETQYF
>TRBJ2-1|TRBV7-9|TRBD1|many
TGTGCCAGCAGCTTCTCCGGGACAGGGTCAGACAATGAGCAGTTCTTC
CASSFSGTGSDNEQFF
>TRBJ1-2|TRBV11-2|NA|many
TGTGCCAGCAGCTTAGCAGAGGCTTATGGCTACACCTTC
CASSLAEAYGYTF
>TRBJ2-1|TRBV12-3/TRBV12-4|NA|many
TGTGCCAGCAGTTTACTGGCGGCGCCTTACAATGAGCAGTTCTTC
CASSLLAAPYNEQFF
>TRBJ2-1|TRBV14|TRBD2|NA
TGTGCCAGCAGTTTACTAGCGGGATTTTACAATGAGCAGTTCTTC
CASSLLAGFYNEQFF
>TRBJ2-7|TRBV5-1|NA|many
TGCGCCAGCAGTTACGGACGTGACGAGCAGTACTTC
CASSYGRDEQYF
>TRBJ1-2|TRBV12-3/TRBV12-4|TRBD1|many
TGTGCCAGCAGTCCGACAGGGTACTATGGCTACACCTTC
CASSPTGYYGYTF
>TRBJ1-4|TRBV20-1|NA|many
TGCAGTGCAAATCGACAGTCGTCTATAGCAACTAATGAAAAACTGTTTTTT
CSANRQSSIATNEKLFF
>TRBJ2-7|TRBV7-8|TRBD1|few
TGTGCCAGCAGCTTTTTGACAGGGGCCACGTACGAGCAGTACTTC
CASSFLTGATYEQYF
>TRBJ2-2|TRBV6-5|TRBD1|many
TGTGCCAGCAGTTACTTGGACAGGGTCACCGGGGAGCTGTTTTTT
CASSYLDRVTGELFF
>TRBJ2-1|TRBV5-1|TRBD2|many
TGCGCCAGCAGCCTAGCCGGGACTAGCTTCCTTGAGCAGTTCTTC
CASSLAGTSFLEQFF